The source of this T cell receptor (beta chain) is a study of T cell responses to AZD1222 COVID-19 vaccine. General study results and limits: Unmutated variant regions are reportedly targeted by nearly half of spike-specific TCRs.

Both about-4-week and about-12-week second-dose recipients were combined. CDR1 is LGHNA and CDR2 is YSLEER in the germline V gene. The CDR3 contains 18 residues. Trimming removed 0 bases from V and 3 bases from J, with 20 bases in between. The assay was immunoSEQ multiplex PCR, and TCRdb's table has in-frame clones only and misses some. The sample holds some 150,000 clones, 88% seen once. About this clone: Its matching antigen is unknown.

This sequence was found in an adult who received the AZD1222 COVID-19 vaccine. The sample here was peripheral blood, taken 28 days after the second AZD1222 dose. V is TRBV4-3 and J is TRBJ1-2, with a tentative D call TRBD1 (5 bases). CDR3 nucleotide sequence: TGCGCCAGCAGCCAAGAAGTCACCCGGCGCGGGACCCACTATGGCTACACCTTC. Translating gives CASSQEVTRRGTHYGYTF.